This T cell receptor (beta chain) was retrieved from a study of graft-versus-host responses after intestinal transplantation. Study results and caveats: Ileal or blood samples showed some GvH clones first, and such clones were also found in recipient marrow.

To note about this clone: As yet, its antigen is unknown.

The CDR3 is 16 residues long. Measured with immunoSEQ multiplex PCR; TCRdb has only the in-frame clones, and not every one. The table records under 25,000 clones, around nine tenths of them present only once. This TCR was recovered from a human patient who received an intestinal transplant, so some T cells may come from the graft donor. The chain combines TRBV21-1 with TRBJ1-1. TRBV21-1 constitutes a pseudogene. The sequences come from PBMCs, collected 220 to 240 days after intestinal transplant. CDR3 sequence (DNA): TGTGCCAGCAGCAAAGGGTCCATGGGACGAGGGGCTGAAGCTTTCTTT. It is translated as CASSKGSMGRGAEAFF.